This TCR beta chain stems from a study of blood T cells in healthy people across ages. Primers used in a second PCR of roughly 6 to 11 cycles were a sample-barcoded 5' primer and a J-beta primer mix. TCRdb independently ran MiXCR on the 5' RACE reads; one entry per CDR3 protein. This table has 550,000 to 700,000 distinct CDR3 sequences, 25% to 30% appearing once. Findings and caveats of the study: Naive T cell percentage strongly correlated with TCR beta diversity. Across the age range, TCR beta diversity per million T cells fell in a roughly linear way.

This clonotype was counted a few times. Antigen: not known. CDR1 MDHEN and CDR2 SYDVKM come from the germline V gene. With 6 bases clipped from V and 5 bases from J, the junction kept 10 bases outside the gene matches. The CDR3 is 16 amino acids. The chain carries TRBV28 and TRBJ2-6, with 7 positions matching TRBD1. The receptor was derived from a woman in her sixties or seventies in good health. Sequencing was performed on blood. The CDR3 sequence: CASSRVRQGRANVLTF. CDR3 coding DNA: TGTGCCAGCAGCCGGGTGAGACAGGGAAGGGCCAACGTCCTGACTTTC. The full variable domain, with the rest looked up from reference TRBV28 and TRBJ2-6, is DVKVTQSSRYLVKRTGEKVFLECVQDMDHENMFWYRQDPGLGLRLIYFSYDVKMKEKGDIPEGYSVSREKKERFSLILESASTNQTSMYLCASSRVRQGRANVLTFGAGSRLTVL.